This T cell receptor beta chain was identified in a study of technical replicates of blood from a handful of donors. CDR1 SEHNR and CDR2 FQNEAQ come from the germline V gene (reference sequence). V was pared by 3 bases and J by 0 bases, with 6 bases of the junction left unmatched. The CDR3 runs to 17 residues. TCRdb's table, derived via immunoSEQ multiplex PCR, lists solely in-frame clones and lacks some. Of under 85,000 clones in the sample, under 98% are singletons; the top ten hold roughly 0.25%. The gene calls are TRBV7-9 and TRBJ2-3; TRBD2 agrees at 10 bases. The source of this sequence is a human donor in good health. The sample was T cells isolated from PBMCs. CDR3 sequence (DNA): TGTGCCAGCAGCTTTTGGACTAGCGGAACTAGCACAGATACGCAGTATTTT. This encodes CASSFWTSGTSTDTQYF.